These T cell receptor beta chains were read from a single sample in a study of blood T cells in healthy people across ages. TCRdb redid the calling of the 5' RACE reads with MiXCR, one entry per CDR3 protein. The top ten clones hold 22% of a sample with hundreds of thousands of distinct CDR3 sequences, about 62% of them seen once. The source material was blood. Receptors originate from a man aged 25 to 40 in good health. Each CDR3 is given with its conserved first and last residue.

cdr3_aa v_call
CATGTSGVYNEQYF TRBV12-3/TRBV12-4
CSAGAVNEKLFF TRBV29-1
CASSSGSVTKYEQYF TRBV7-2
CSASRLTGYGYTF TRBV20-1
CASTTLGGAKNIQYF TRBV6-5
CAAGAGGQETQYF TRBV5-5
CASSQGLATGNEQFF TRBV4-2
CASSEIAVEETQYF TRBV7-2
CASSQGVDPQETQYF TRBV3-1
CASSSQTYEQFF TRBV5-1
CSVGGLYSNQPQHF TRBV29-1
CAISESRRAEVNEQFF TRBV10-3
CSARHIAGGYEQYF TRBV20-1
CASSDDRYEQYF TRBV6-6
CASSTTGPDTQYF TRBV7-2
CASSPRTDPGNYGYTF TRBV18
CSASPWQGGVDQPQHF TRBV20-1
CASSLSYLAEDNEQFF TRBV27
CASRLRTGELFF TRBV28
CASSRLTSGVNEQFF TRBV3-1
CSVETWQEGEQYF TRBV29-1
CASSPSYLPPNYGYTF TRBV7-2
CSARDNSYEQYF TRBV20-1
CSARRLADEQFF TRBV20-1
CASSHSISGTLYF TRBV3-1
CASSLRQGALMNEQYF TRBV11-1
CSARFSTYNEQFF TRBV20-1
CSASRGGISSGANVLTF TRBV20-1
CSVVDDRYEQYF TRBV29-1
CASSLTGGGNQPQHF TRBV7-3
CASSFGTPSYNEQFF TRBV5-1
CSARGRGSRAGPGGSYNEQFF TRBV20-1
CASSQDGLRGYGYTF TRBV4-2
CSAAHRAGANVLTF TRBV20-1
CASSQDPAAGDTQYF TRBV4-3
CSVGDQGLYNEQYF TRBV29-1
CASSSPSTSGSITDTQYF TRBV5-1
CASSLISGAGDTQYF TRBV7-3
CASSLIDERETQYF TRBV11-2
CASSYGAPTDTQYF TRBV6-6
CASSLGAFTDTQYF TRBV12-3/TRBV12-4
CSARTVGTQYF TRBV20-1
CASSFQGQTQYF TRBV11-2
CASSLAGARYNEQFF TRBV7-2
CSASSPVGLGVTEAFF TRBV20-1
CASMADLNTEAFF TRBV5-6